This note documents a single TCR beta chain sequence. Its antigen is not identified. The V end lost 6 bases, the J end lost 1 base, and 11 bases lay between the germline ends. The CDR3 is 14 amino acids. Germline V CDR1 and CDR2: SNHLY, FYNNEI. The sample is drawn from a study of T cell responses to AZD1222 COVID-19 vaccine. Assay used: immunoSEQ multiplex PCR; TCRdb lists only in-frame clones, some missing. This sample contains about 140,000 clones. Study-level results: Epitopes outside B.1.351 and B.1.1.7 mutated regions reportedly drew nearly half of spike TCRs. At 160-218 and 743-854, vaccine-associated CD4 TCRs were dominant, and they spanned spike.

The sequence derives from an adult in good health. The sample comprised peripheral blood. This chain links TRBV2 with TRBJ2-3; D might be TRBD2 (5 bases). CDR3 DNA sequence: TGTGCCAGCAGGTTGGGGAGAGGCACAGATACGCAGTATTTT. It is translated as CASRLGRGTDTQYF.